This T cell receptor (beta chain) stems from a study of cytomegalovirus exposure and HLA in healthy donors. The primer mix had 60 Vbeta and 13 Jbeta primers. TCRdb's copy holds only in-frame clones and misses some; the assay was immunoSEQ multiplex PCR. The sample holds about 130,000 clones, 60% to 80% seen once. Study conclusions and caveats: According to a later analysis, most TCR beta chains associated with CMV appeared HLA-restricted. Roughly uniform sequencing depth across donors was assumed, possibly incorrectly. About 87% or about 30% of the time was how often most TCR beta V segments were productive, according to an earlier analysis. In most subjects, TCR beta sequences reportedly gave accurate predictions of HLA-A and HLA-B alleles.

About this clone itself: What it binds is not known.

Sequencing used PBMCs. The sequence was collected from a man aged 25 to 40 in good health and CMV-seronegative.

The CDR3 DNA is TGTGCCAGCAGCCAAGGACTAGCCCTCCCCTACAATGAGCAGTTCTTC. Its protein is CASSQGLALPYNEQFF. The V call is TRBV7-9, the J call TRBJ2-1; 8 nucleotides align to TRBD2. Germline trimming cut 5 bases from V and 2 bases from J; bases unmatched to any gene: 8. The CDR3 extends over 16 amino acids. Germline V lookup: CDR1 SEHNR, CDR2 FQNEAQ (reference sequence).